The clone carrying this T cell receptor beta chain was recorded at least ten times. Mismatch with germline at one junction end may stem from a read error. The CDR3 is made up of 13 amino acids. Per germline, CDR1 MNHEY and CDR2 SVGEGT. Indicated time point: pre-sensitization, week 0. The treatment is: therapeutic diphenylcyclopropenone sensitization with weekly scalp DPC. The data belong to a study of human T cells and chemical hapten exposure. TCRdb re-called the RACE reads through MiXCR, storing one row per CDR3 protein. The profile shows 50,000 to 65,000 distinct CDR3 sequences, approximately 8.8% of them singletons.

The chain joins TRBV6-2 or TRBV6-3 to TRBJ2-1; D perhaps matches TRBD2 (5 bases). The receptor's source is a woman aged 40 to 49 with alopecia areata. Some clones in this sample may be carry-over from other donors' samples. This material consisted of whole blood, taken in connection with sensitization to the hapten diphenylcyclopropenone (DPC). In DNA, the CDR3 is TGTGCCAGCAGCTCGGACTCCCACAATGAGCAGTTCTTC. Its translation: CASSSDSHNEQFF.